The 15 T cell receptor beta chains below come from one sample, sequenced in a study of blood T cell repertoires in COVID-19. Generated by immunoSEQ multiplex PCR, the TCRdb table keeps only in-frame clones and is missing some. Altogether about 210,000 clones are present, around 83% being singletons, with the ten largest covering 5.2%. What was sequenced was peripheral blood. These receptors came from a woman in her 70s with COVID-19, enrolled during active disease.

The chain carries TRBV5-6 and TRBJ1-6, with 7 bases that match TRBD1. Germline values: CDR1 SGHDT, CDR2 YYEEEE. The V gene end was trimmed by 0 bases and the J gene end by 2 bases; junction bases not matched to a gene: 8. The CDR3 length is 18 residues. CDR3: CASSLAARGQTYNSPLHF. The CDR3 DNA sequence: TGTGCCAGCAGCTTGGCGGCGAGGGGGCAAACCTATAATTCACCCCTCCACTTT.

This chain joins TRBV5-1 and TRBJ2-3; possible D gene TRBD2, 5 bases. The V gene lost 0 bases and the J gene lost 2 bases, with 7 bases spanning the gap. This CDR3 has 14 residues. Looked up from germline, CDR1 is SGHRS and CDR2 is YFSETQ. The CDR3 region is CASSLERNTDTQYF. CDR3 DNA sequence: TGCGCCAGCAGCTTGGAGCGGAACACAGATACGCAGTATTTT.

The CDR3 DNA reads TGTGCCAGTAGTGAACTAGCGGGAGGTTCCCCGAATGAGCAGTTCTTC. It encodes CASSELAGGSPNEQFF. The rearrangement uses TRBV19 and TRBJ2-1, with TRBD2 identical over 12 bases. V lost 5 bases to trimming and J lost 7 bases; unmatched junction nucleotides: 9. This CDR3 is built from 16 residues. Looked up from germline, CDR1 is LNHDA and CDR2 is SQIVND (reference sequence).

J is TRBJ1-5 and V is TRBV2; 7 bases are a match to TRBD1. The germline gives CDR1 SNHLY, CDR2 FYNNEI. The CDR3 contains 15 residues. The V gene end was trimmed by 5 bases and the J gene end by 0 bases; junction bases not matched to a gene: 4. The CDR3 nucleotides read TGTGCCAGCAGTCCGACAGGGTTTAGCAATCAGCCCCAGCATTTT. This gives the protein CASSPTGFSNQPQHF.

This chain links TRBV6-2 or TRBV6-3 with TRBJ2-3, with 9 bases that match TRBD2. Germline V gives CDR1 MNHEY, CDR2 SVGEGT. The CDR3 is 16 residues long. J gave up 3 bases and V 2 bases, and 6 bases lay outside the gene matches. Here the CDR3 reads CASSYASGTFTDTQYF. CDR3 DNA sequence: TGTGCCAGCAGTTACGCTAGCGGGACTTTTACAGATACGCAGTATTTT.

The chain carries TRBV11-3 and TRBJ2-1; D is ambiguous. V lost 0 bases, J lost 0 bases, and 6 bases lay in between. The CDR3 length is 15 residues. Germline CDR1 SGHNT, CDR2 YENEEA. In DNA form, the CDR3 reads TGTGCCAGCAGCTTAGATCTCAGCTCCTACAATGAGCAGTTCTTC. As protein: CASSLDLSSYNEQFF.

The genes are TRBV28 and TRBJ1-3; D gene ambiguous. Between the trimmed V and J ends, which lost 8 bases and 0 bases, there was a span of 14 bases. Germline loops: CDR1 MDHEN, CDR2 SYDVKM. The CDR3 runs 15 residues. CDR3 sequence: CASLATDISGNTIYF. CDR3 coding DNA: TGTGCCAGCCTAGCAACCGACATCTCTGGAAACACCATATATTTT.

This chain links TRBV15 with TRBJ2-7; TRBD1 is a possible D gene (6 bases). Germline V gives CDR1 LNHNV, CDR2 YYDKDF (reference sequence). The length of the CDR3 is 15 residues. V was clipped by 0 bases and J by 2 bases, with 11 bases between them. The CDR3 DNA follows: TGTGCCACCAGCAGAGAACGTGGGGGCGCCTACGAGCAGTACTTC. Translation gives CATSRERGGAYEQYF.

The V gene is TRBV6-2 or TRBV6-3, the J gene TRBJ1-5, with D possibly being TRBD1 (6 bases). Germline V CDR1 and CDR2: MNHEY, SVGEGT. Trimming left V 4 bases short and J 9 bases short, with 19 bases between. The CDR3 runs to 15 residues. The CDR3 loop reads CASSLYGQINWPQHF. The CDR3 region has the DNA TGTGCCAGCAGTTTATACGGACAGATCAACTGGCCCCAGCATTTT.

The rearrangement links TRBV9 to TRBJ2-3, with 9 nucleotides matching TRBD1. Germline V gene lookup returns CDR1 SGDLS and CDR2 YYNGEE. The CDR3 is made up of 15 amino acids. V was clipped by 4 bases and J by 1 base; unmatched bases: 4. The chain's CDR3 is CASSLRTGGTDTQYF. Written as DNA, the CDR3 is TGTGCCAGCAGCCTCCGGACAGGGGGCACAGATACGCAGTATTTT.

The chain is built from TRBV5-6 and TRBJ2-1, with 7 bases matching TRBD1. Looked up from germline, CDR1 is SGHDT and CDR2 is YYEEEE. V dropped 0 bases and J dropped 3; count of bases not matched to a gene: 9. This CDR3 has 17 residues. The CDR3 protein is CASSLDRGAVGYNEQFF. In DNA form, the CDR3 reads TGTGCCAGCAGCTTGGACAGGGGAGCGGTAGGCTACAATGAGCAGTTCTTC.

The table lists this clone with a count of one. The J gene is TRBJ2-7, the V gene TRBV7-2; D may be TRBD1 (5 bases). The ends were cut back, 4 bases at V and 5 bases at J, with 15 bases in the middle. The CDR3 extends over 14 amino acids. Germline CDR1 SGHTA, CDR2 FQGNSA. CDR3 loop: CASSSPQGANEQYF. The CDR3 nucleotides are TGTGCCAGCAGCTCTCCGCAAGGGGCCAACGAGCAGTACTTC.

The chain has TRBV7-2 and TRBJ2-5; TRBD2 might be the D (6 bases). Trimming removed 4 bases at V and 3 bases at J, with 12 bases between. CDR3 length: 14 residues. CDR1 and CDR2 (germline): SGHTA, FQGNSA. The CDR3 loop is CASSSRRAEETQYF. The CDR3 DNA reads as TGTGCCAGCAGCTCGAGGAGGGCCGAAGAGACCCAGTACTTC.

The chain combines TRBV6-5 with TRBJ2-3, with D maybe TRBD1 (7 bases). The CDR3 runs to 13 residues. With 8 bases removed from V and 5 bases from J, the gap between germline ends came to 14 bases. Germline assignment: CDR1 MNHEY and CDR2 SVGAGI. The CDR3: CASVGGDRDTQYF. The CDR3 region has the DNA TGTGCCAGCGTCGGAGGGGACAGAGATACGCAGTATTTT.

CDR3 coding DNA: TGTGCCAGCAGCTTAGTTGCCAGGGATAACACCTTC. Residues: CASSLVARDNTF. The chain combines TRBV7-2 with TRBJ1-2; maybe TRBD1 (5 bases). The CDR3 is 12 residues long. Trimming pared 1 base from V and 12 bases from J, leaving 12 bases between. Germline-derived CDR1 and CDR2 are SGHTA and FQGNSA.